This paragraph covers one T cell receptor (beta chain) sequence. As yet, its antigen is unknown. The ends lost 7 bases at V and 7 bases at J; junction bases unmatched: 8. This CDR3 has 14 residues. Germline values: CDR1 MRHNA, CDR2 SNTAGT. These data are taken from a study of CD8+ T cells in alopecia areata. On the study more broadly: Those treated were given oral tofacitinib at 5 to 10 mg twice daily. Tofacitinib ran for 6 to 18 months before 6 months off drug. Notes on the study in general: Clonality was higher in lesional than normal scalp, especially in alopecia totalis/universalis.

TCR sequencing used cDNA made by reverse transcription of extracted RNA. Here immunoSEQ multiplex PCR was the method, and the copy in TCRdb shows in-frame clones only, minus some. Here the sample spans roughly 150,000 clones, about 60% being singletons. Alopecia areata patients gave lesional scalp punch biopsies and peripheral blood samples. The sample in question was CD4+ T cells sorted from blood, obtained at week 0. This receptor was obtained from a human donor with alopecia areata. The rearrangement links TRBV6-4 to TRBJ2-1, with TRBD2 matching 9 bases. Written as DNA, the CDR3 is TGTGCCAGCATTACCGGGACTAGCAGTAATGAGCAGTTCTTC. It translates to CASITGTSSNEQFF.